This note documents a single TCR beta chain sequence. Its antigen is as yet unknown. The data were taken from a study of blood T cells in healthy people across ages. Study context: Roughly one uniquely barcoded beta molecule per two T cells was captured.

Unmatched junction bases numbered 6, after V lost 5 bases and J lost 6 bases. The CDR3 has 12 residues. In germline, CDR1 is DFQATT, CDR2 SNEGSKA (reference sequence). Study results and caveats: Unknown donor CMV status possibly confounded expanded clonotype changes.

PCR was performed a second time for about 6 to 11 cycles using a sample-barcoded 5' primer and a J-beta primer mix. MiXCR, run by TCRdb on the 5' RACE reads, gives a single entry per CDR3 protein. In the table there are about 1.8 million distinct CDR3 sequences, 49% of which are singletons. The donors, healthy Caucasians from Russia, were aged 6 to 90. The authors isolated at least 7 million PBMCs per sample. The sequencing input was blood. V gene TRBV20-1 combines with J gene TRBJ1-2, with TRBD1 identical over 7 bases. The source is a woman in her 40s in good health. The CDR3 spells CSAHDRANGYTF. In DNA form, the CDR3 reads TGCAGTGCTCACGACAGGGCTAATGGCTACACCTTC.